This T cell receptor (beta chain) was identified during a study of brain T cells in children with intractable seizures. Study results and limitations: Viral specificity was inferred only from CDR3 similarity; HCMV serostatus was unknown. Pre-surgery blood may have been undersampled, hiding some clones.

J lost 3 bases, V lost 3 bases, and 2 bases had no gene match. CDR3 length: 14 residues. Germline values: CDR1 MRHNA, CDR2 SNTAGT. This clone is a singleton in its sample. Its target is unknown. Specified time point: blood from clinic visit 5 months post-surgery; TSC patient then seizure free. Sequencing was limited to surgery cases with top T cell transcript signatures in brain tissue. Pre-surgery treatment included at least one anti-epileptic drug. Only in-frame clones appear in the TCRdb table, and some are missing; sequencing was by immunoSEQ multiplex PCR. The sample carries about 340,000 clones, roughly 93% recorded once.

Sequencing was performed on peripheral blood, taken less than 6 months after surgery. The gene calls are TRBV6-4 and TRBJ2-1; 7 bases fit TRBD2. This receptor was taken from a boy under three years old with tuberous sclerosis and intractable seizures. CDR3 amino acids: CASSEWGGYNEQFF. The CDR3, as DNA: TGTGCCAGCAGTGAGTGGGGGGGCTACAATGAGCAGTTCTTC.